The present T cell receptor (beta chain) was sequenced within a study of cytomegalovirus exposure and HLA in healthy donors. Germline CDR1 reads SGHVS; CDR2 reads FQNEAQ. Trimming took off 3 bases at V and 6 bases at J, with 15 bases between the two ends. The CDR3 loop spans 14 amino acids. Concerning this clone itself: The antigen remains undetermined.

Whole-study results and caveats: Both high specificity and high sensitivity reportedly marked the classifier's diagnosis of cytomegalovirus status. In a later analysis, 15,000 to 20,000 TCR beta sequences were associated with HLA alleles at 0.05 false discovery rate.

With 60 Vbeta and 13 Jbeta primers, the PCR was carried out. In the original workflow: A later analysis tallied approximately 78 million unique TCR beta chains, 9 million to 12 million of them shared. The method was immunoSEQ multiplex PCR; TCRdb's version includes in-frame clones alone and lacks a portion of them. Clonal size and the V and J genes are those of that table, whereas D and trimming came from the DNA. Of roughly 160,000 clones in the sample, around 72% were seen once. The V and J genes are TRBV7-8 and TRBJ2-7; perhaps TRBD2 as D (5 bases). Sequencing input: PBMCs. This receptor was identified in a female donor in good health and CMV-seronegative. CDR3 coding DNA: TGTGCCAGCAGCTTGGGAGACCCCGTAGGCGAGCAGTACTTC. Translating gives CASSLGDPVGEQYF.